The rows below give T cell receptor beta chains drawn from one sample of a study of cytomegalovirus exposure and HLA in healthy donors. The data were produced by immunoSEQ multiplex PCR, yet TCRdb's version contains in-frame clones alone and is incomplete. The top ten clones hold roughly 5.5% of a sample with 35,000 to 45,000 clones, roughly half of them seen once. Material for sequencing was PBMCs. The receptors here all came from a man aged 55 to 70 in good health and CMV-seronegative. Both conserved end residues are part of each CDR3. A D gene is named only where the DNA matches it firmly. Clone sizes are given selectively: once, few, many, or a class where the clone is expanded.

>TRBV30|TRBJ1-2|NA|TRBD1
TGTGCCTGGAGTGTACGCAACAGGGGGTATGGCTACACCTTC
CAWSVRNRGYGYTF
>TRBV10-2|TRBJ1-6|NA|NA
TGCGCCAGCAGTGATCAGGATAATTCACCCCTCCACTTT
CASSDQDNSPLHF
>TRBV7-9|TRBJ2-1|NA|NA
TGTGCCAGCAGCGAACAGATCACCTACAATGAGCAGTTCTTC
CASSEQITYNEQFF
>TRBV19|TRBJ2-1|NA|TRBD1
TGTGCCAGTAGTATACTGACAGGGGGCTATGAGCAGTTCTTC
CASSILTGGYEQFF
>TRBV25-1|TRBJ1-1|NA|TRBD1
TGTGCCAGCAGTGATTCAGGACAGGGGAGGACTGAAGCTTTCTTT
CASSDSGQGRTEAFF
>TRBV5-1|TRBJ2-1|NA|NA
TGCGCCAGCAGCTTGGGGGGCAGCTCCTACAATGAGCAGTTCTTC
CASSLGGSSYNEQFF
>TRBV5-6|TRBJ2-5|NA|TRBD2
TGTGCCAGCAGCTCTCCCGGACTAGCGGTAGGGGAGACCCAGTACTTC
CASSSPGLAVGETQYF
>TRBV7-2|TRBJ1-3|few|NA
TGTGCCAGCAGCTCGAGTTTGAGACAGGGAAACACCATATATTTT
CASSSSLRQGNTIYF
>TRBV19|TRBJ2-3|NA|NA
TGTGCCAGTAGTATGAGGGGGATAGCAGATACGCAGTATTTT
CASSMRGIADTQYF
>TRBV7-3|TRBJ2-5|few|NA
TGTGCCAGCAGCTCCCGATCCTCGGGGACCCAGTACTTC
CASSSRSSGTQYF
>TRBV11-2|TRBJ2-1|NA|NA
TGTGCCAGCAGCCGGTCACGCAATGAGCAGTTCTTC
CASSRSRNEQFF
>TRBV2|TRBJ2-5|NA|NA
TGTGCCAGCAGGGACAGACAAGAGACCCAGTACTTC
CASRDRQETQYF
>TRBV29-1|TRBJ2-1|NA|NA
TGCAGTTTGGGGGCTAGCGGTTACAATGAGCAGTTCTTC
CSLGASGYNEQFF
>TRBV27|TRBJ1-2|NA|TRBD1
TGTGCCAGCAGTTCCGCCCAGGGGGTGGGGGGCTACACCTTC
CASSSAQGVGGYTF
>TRBV19|TRBJ1-3|few|NA
TGTGCCAGTAGTATAAGGGGAACAGGCTCTGGAAACACCATATATTTT
CASSIRGTGSGNTIYF
>TRBV6-1|TRBJ1-1|medium-sized|TRBD1
TGTGCCAGCAGTGTAGGACAGGAGAACACTGAAGCTTTCTTT
CASSVGQENTEAFF
>TRBV9|TRBJ1-5|NA|NA
TGTGCCAGCAGCGTTGGGACGGGGAGGGAGCCCCAGCATTTT
CASSVGTGREPQHF
>TRBV7-8|TRBJ2-1|once|TRBD1
TGTGCCAGCAGAGACAGGGGAATTTATGAGCAGTTCTTC
CASRDRGIYEQFF
>TRBV7-2|TRBJ2-5|few|TRBD1
TGTGCCAGCAGCCAGGGACAGGAACAAGAGACCCAGTACTTC
CASSQGQEQETQYF
>TRBV6-1|TRBJ2-5|few|TRBD2
TGTGCCAGCAGTGGGGTAGCGGGAGAGGGAGAGACCCAGTACTTC
CASSGVAGEGETQYF
>TRBV4-1|TRBJ2-1|few|TRBD2
TGCGCCAGCAGCCAAGTGACGGGAGGGCTGAACAATGAGCAGTTCTTC
CASSQVTGGLNNEQFF
>TRBV6-6|TRBJ2-2|few|TRBD2
TGTGCCAGCAAAGTAGCGGGACACTCTCGGGAGGAGCTGTTTTTT
CASKVAGHSREELFF
>TRBV5-1|TRBJ2-5|NA|NA
TGCGCCAGCAGCTTGATGGCAGGACAAGAGACCCAGTACTTC
CASSLMAGQETQYF
>TRBV5-1|TRBJ2-5|NA|NA
TGCGCCAGCAGCTTGGAAGCTGCGGAGACCCAGTACTTC
CASSLEAAETQYF
>TRBV6-5|TRBJ1-1|once|NA
TGTGCCGCTTTTGCGGTATTTGACACTGAAGCTTTCTTT
CAAFAVFDTEAFF
>TRBV2|TRBJ2-3|NA|NA
TGTGCCAGCTCCGTGGCAGGGGGCACAGATACGCAGTATTTT
CASSVAGGTDTQYF
>TRBV5-6|TRBJ1-1|few|TRBD1
TGTGCCAGCAGCTGGGACAGGGGCACTGAAGCTTTCTTT
CASSWDRGTEAFF
>TRBV5-1|TRBJ2-3|NA|NA
TGCGCCAGCAGCTTTATCCCAGGCACAGATACGCAGTATTTT
CASSFIPGTDTQYF
>TRBV2|TRBJ1-6|few|NA
TGTGCCAGCAGTTCGAAAAACAGGGAGTATAATTCACCCCTCCACTTT
CASSSKNREYNSPLHF
>TRBV5-4|TRBJ2-1|NA|TRBD2
TGTGCCAGCAACTTTCCCGGGAGGGCCTACAATGAGCAGTTCTTC
CASNFPGRAYNEQFF
>TRBV7-2|TRBJ2-1|NA|NA
TGTGCCAGCAGCCCCCACAGGGATACCTACAATGAGCAGTTCTTC
CASSPHRDTYNEQFF
>TRBV5-1|TRBJ2-4|few|NA
TGCGCCAGCAGCGGGGATTGGGAGGACATTCAGTACTTC
CASSGDWEDIQYF
>TRBV18|TRBJ1-1|NA|NA
TGTGCCAGCTCACCACGACGGGAGAGCACTGAAGCTTTCTTT
CASSPRRESTEAFF
>TRBV5-1|TRBJ2-1|NA|TRBD2
TGCGCCAGCAGCTTTATTTCCCCGACTAGCGGTAATGAGCAGTTCTTC
CASSFISPTSGNEQFF
>TRBV6-6|TRBJ2-7|few|TRBD2
TGTGCCAGCAGCCTAGCGGGAGCCTACGAGCAGTACTTC
CASSLAGAYEQYF
>TRBV7-2|TRBJ2-1|NA|NA
TGTGCCAGCAGCTTAGATTTCATTAGCGGCGATGAGCAGTTCTTC
CASSLDFISGDEQFF
>TRBV5-4|TRBJ2-3|few|TRBD2
TGTGCCAGCAGCCACAAGCGGGAAGCTTTAAGTCACACAGATACGCAGTATTTT
CASSHKREALSHTDTQYF
>TRBV30|TRBJ1-2|NA|NA
TGTGCCTGGAAAATTAGGGGTGGCTACACCTTC
CAWKIRGGYTF
>TRBV27|TRBJ2-7|few|TRBD1
TGTGCCAGCAGTCCCGGACAGGGCGCACTCTACGAGCAGTACTTC
CASSPGQGALYEQYF
>TRBV29-1|TRBJ1-1|NA|TRBD1
TGCAGCGTTGAAGAATTTTTACAGGGGACTGAAGCTTTCTTT
CSVEEFLQGTEAFF
>TRBV29-1|TRBJ1-2|NA|TRBD1
TGCAGCGCTTGGACAGGGGATTATAACTATGGCTACACCTTC
CSAWTGDYNYGYTF
>TRBV7-9|TRBJ2-3|NA|NA
TGTGCCAGCAGCTTAGGAGGGATCACAGATACGCAGTATTTT
CASSLGGITDTQYF
>TRBV7-6|TRBJ2-1|NA|TRBD2
TGTGCCAGCAGCTTAGCTCCCCAACTAGCGGGAGTAAGCAATGAGCAGTTCTTC
CASSLAPQLAGVSNEQFF
>TRBV12-5|TRBJ1-1|few|NA
TGTGCTAGTGGTTTGGACAGGAACACTGAAGCTTTCTTT
CASGLDRNTEAFF
>TRBV9|TRBJ2-1|NA|TRBD1
TGTGCCAGCAGCGTACGCAGGGGGCTAGTCAATGAGCAGTTCTTC
CASSVRRGLVNEQFF
>TRBV5-1|TRBJ2-5|NA|TRBD2
TGCGCCAGCAGCTTGTTAGGACTAGCGGGAGGAGTGGAGACCCAGTACTTC
CASSLLGLAGGVETQYF
>TRBV10-2|TRBJ1-1|NA|TRBD1
TGCGCCAGCTACAGAACAGGGGGCACCACTGAAGCTTTCTTT
CASYRTGGTTEAFF
>TRBV30|TRBJ1-4|NA|TRBD1
TGTGCCTGGAGGCAACGGACAGGGAGTTCCGGAAAACTGTTTTTT
CAWRQRTGSSGKLFF
>TRBV27|TRBJ2-1|NA|NA
TGTGCCAGCTCTCGGGACACTGGGTTCTACAATGAGCAGTTCTTC
CASSRDTGFYNEQFF
>TRBV7-2|TRBJ1-3|NA|TRBD1
TGTGCCAGCAGCTGGCGACAGGGGAGTAGTGGAAACACCATATATTTT
CASSWRQGSSGNTIYF
>TRBV6-4|TRBJ2-1|NA|TRBD1
TGTGCCAGCAGTGCCCAGACAGGGGGGGACAATGAGCAGTTCTTC
CASSAQTGGDNEQFF
>TRBV11-2|TRBJ1-2|NA|TRBD1
TGTGCCAGCAGCTTAGGACAGGGGGGAAATGGCTACACCTTC
CASSLGQGGNGYTF
>TRBV30|TRBJ1-1|NA|TRBD1
TGTGCCTGGAGTGACCCGGGACAGGGGAACACTGAAGCTTTCTTT
CAWSDPGQGNTEAFF
>TRBV27|TRBJ1-2|NA|NA
TGTGCCAGCAGTCAAACAGGGAACGATGGCTACACCTTC
CASSQTGNDGYTF
>TRBV7-6|TRBJ2-7|few|NA
TGTGCCAGCAGCTTAGCAGGGGTGGAAGCCTACGAGCAGTACTTC
CASSLAGVEAYEQYF
>TRBV9|TRBJ2-1|NA|NA
TGTGCCAGCAGCGTAGCAGCTAGGGGGTTTAATGAGCAGTTCTTC
CASSVAARGFNEQFF
>TRBV30|TRBJ2-2|NA|NA
TGTGCCTGGAGTCTAGGGAGGCACGGGGAGCTGTTTTTT
CAWSLGRHGELFF
>TRBV6-6|TRBJ1-3|NA|NA
TGTGCCAGCAGTTATGAGGGCTCTGGAAACACCATATATTTT
CASSYEGSGNTIYF